The 29 T cell receptor beta chains below all came from one sample that was sequenced in a study of technical replicates of blood from a few donors. The protocol was immunoSEQ multiplex PCR, while the TCRdb copy is restricted to in-frame clones and leaves out a portion. The sample has 91,000 or so clones; 95% are singletons. Specimen: T cells isolated from PBMCs. The receptors come from a human donor in good health.

V usage is TRBV6-1 and J usage is TRBJ1-1; D gene unclear. The CDR3 consists of 14 residues. With 7 bases removed from V and 1 base from J, the gap between germline ends came to 13 bases. From germline, CDR1 is MNHNS and CDR2 SASEGT. The CDR3 loop is CASIPHSGNTEAFF. The CDR3 region has the DNA TGTGCCAGCATACCCCATTCGGGGAACACTGAAGCTTTCTTT.

J is TRBJ2-7 and V is TRBV6-5; D may be TRBD1 (5 bases). Looked up from germline, CDR1 is MNHEY and CDR2 is SVGAGI. CDR3 length: 15 amino acids. V was shortened by 0 bases and J by 2 bases, with 11 bases between the two germline ends. The CDR3 bases are TGTGCCAGCAGTTACTCTGGAGACAGACCCTACGAGCAGTACTTC. It is translated as CASSYSGDRPYEQYF.

The chain recombines TRBV15 with TRBJ1-2; D might be TRBD1 (6 bases). The germline gives CDR1 LNHNV, CDR2 YYDKDF (reference sequence). The germline V and J ends were trimmed by 5 bases and 6 bases, with 13 bases remaining between them. The length of the CDR3 is 13 residues. CDR3 sequence: CATSSVPGDGYTF. CDR3 sequence (DNA): TGTGCCACCAGCTCGGTTCCAGGGGATGGCTACACCTTC.

This chain uses TRBV6-5 with TRBJ1-2; TRBD1 agrees at 8 bases. The CDR3 runs to 13 residues. J lost 4 bases, V lost 6 bases, and 4 bases had no gene match. Germline V gene lookup returns CDR1 MNHEY and CDR2 SVGAGI. DNA of the CDR3: TGTGCCAGCAGCTGGGACAGGACCTATGGCTACACCTTC. Amino acid sequence: CASSWDRTYGYTF.

V is TRBV28 and J is TRBJ2-7; 9 nucleotides line up with TRBD2. V dropped 3 bases and J dropped 1; count of bases not matched to a gene: 4. The CDR3 loop spans 15 amino acids. Germline CDR1 is MDHEN and CDR2 is SYDVKM. CDR3 in amino acids: CASSFPSGNSYEQYF. The CDR3 nucleotides read TGTGCCAGCAGTTTTCCTAGCGGGAATTCCTACGAGCAGTACTTC. The whole variable domain, remainder taken from reference TRBV28 and TRBJ2-7, is DVKVTQSSRYLVKRTGEKVFLECVQDMDHENMFWYRQDPGLGLRLIYFSYDVKMKEKGDIPEGYSVSREKKERFSLILESASTNQTSMYLCASSFPSGNSYEQYFGPGTRLTVT.

The chain links TRBV6-6 to TRBJ1-1; D might be TRBD1 (6 bases). CDR3 length: 15 residues. Per germline, CDR1 MNHNY and CDR2 SVGAGI (reference sequence). Trimming took 2 bases from V and 5 from J, leaving 15 bases between them. CDR3 region: CASSYIRGAWTEAFF. In nucleotides, the CDR3 is TGTGCCAGCAGTTACATTCGGGGGGCATGGACTGAAGCTTTCTTT.

V usage is TRBV5-1 and J usage is TRBJ2-7, with 8 bases lining up with TRBD1. With 0 bases clipped from V and 0 bases from J, the junction kept 17 bases outside the gene matches. This CDR3 spans 20 amino acids. In germline, CDR1 is SGHRS, CDR2 YFSETQ. The CDR3 loop reads CASSLVGAGGDREYSYEQYF. The CDR3 DNA reads TGCGCCAGCAGCTTGGTAGGCGCAGGGGGCGATCGGGAGTACTCCTACGAGCAGTACTTC.

The rearrangement links TRBV7-9 to TRBJ2-7; TRBD1 is a possible D gene (5 bases). From germline, CDR1 is SEHNR and CDR2 FQNEAQ (reference sequence). The V gene lost 5 bases and the J gene lost 7 bases, with 18 bases spanning the gap. The CDR3 consists of 14 residues. The CDR3 reads CASSQDTHLGEQYF. The CDR3, as DNA: TGTGCCAGCAGCCAGGACACCCATTTAGGGGAGCAGTACTTC.

The gene calls are TRBV7-3 and TRBJ2-2; D is uncertain. The V gene's germline CDR1 is SGHTA and CDR2 FQGTGA. This CDR3 contains 13 residues. Deletions cut 2 bases from V and 8 bases from J, with 9 bases between. CDR3 coding DNA: TGTGCCAGCAGCTTATCTTCTCCGGGGGAGCTGTTTTTT. It encodes CASSLSSPGELFF. The full variable domain, its missing parts supplied by reference TRBV7-3 and TRBJ2-2, is GAGVSQTPSNKVTEKGKYVELRCDPISGHTALYWYRQSLGQGPEFLIYFQGTGAADDSGLPNDRFFAVRPEGSVSTLKIQRTERGDSAVYLCASSLSSPGELFFGEGSRLTVL.

This sequence joins TRBV5-1 and TRBJ1-3; no definite D call. V lost 0 bases and J lost 3, with 7 bases in between. This CDR3 spans 14 amino acids. The germline gives CDR1 SGHRS, CDR2 YFSETQ. CDR3 DNA: TGCGCCAGCAGCTTGGGCACCGGTGGAAACACCATATATTTT. This gives the protein CASSLGTGGNTIYF.

The chain is built from TRBV2 and TRBJ2-3; TRBD1 might be the D (6 bases). The CDR3 has 14 residues. Looked up from germline, CDR1 is SNHLY and CDR2 is FYNNEI. Trimming pared 6 bases from V and 2 bases from J, leaving 12 bases between. For the CDR3, the DNA is TGTGCCAGCAGCTCAGACAGGATCACAGATACGCAGTATTTT. It yields the protein CASSSDRITDTQYF. Variable domain in full (rest from reference TRBV2 and TRBJ2-3): EPEVTQTPSHQVTQMGQEVILRCVPISNHLYFYWYRQILGQKVEFLVSFYNNEISEKSEIFDDQFSVERPDGSNFTLKIRSTKLEDSAMYFCASSSDRITDTQYFGPGTRLTVL.

The chain combines TRBV28 with TRBJ2-1; TRBD2 might be the D (6 bases). CDR3 size: 14 residues. Germline V lookup: CDR1 MDHEN, CDR2 SYDVKM. Trimming removed 6 bases from V and 4 bases from J, with 13 bases in between. The CDR3: CASSEPRGYNEQFF. DNA for the CDR3: TGTGCCAGCAGCGAACCCCGGGGGTACAATGAGCAGTTCTTC. Full variable domain (outside the CDR3, taken from reference TRBV28 and TRBJ2-1): DVKVTQSSRYLVKRTGEKVFLECVQDMDHENMFWYRQDPGLGLRLIYFSYDVKMKEKGDIPEGYSVSREKKERFSLILESASTNQTSMYLCASSEPRGYNEQFFGPGTRLTVL.

CDR3 protein: CASSPTTGDVEQFF. CDR3 DNA sequence: TGTGCCAGCTCACCGACGACAGGGGATGTTGAGCAGTTCTTC. The chain recombines TRBV18 with TRBJ2-1; TRBD1 aligns across 8 bases. Germline V gene sequence: CDR1 KGHSH, CDR2 LQKENI. The junction had 7 bases not matched to a gene; V was cut back by 3 bases and J by 9 bases. CDR3 size: 14 residues.

The chain recombines TRBV30 with TRBJ2-1, with a possible D match to TRBD1 (6 bases). Germline assignment: CDR1 GTSNPN and CDR2 SVGIG (reference sequence). The CDR3 spans 14 residues. Trimming cost V 5 bases and J 12 bases, with 23 bases left between them. This CDR3 reads CAWSPLGAPGRQFF. Here the CDR3 DNA reads TGTGCCTGGTCTCCCTTGGGGGCGCCAGGGCGGCAGTTCTTC.

This rearrangement joins TRBV15 to TRBJ1-5; 11 bases agree with TRBD1. The CDR3 is made up of 16 amino acids. The junction had 3 bases not matched to a gene; V was cut back by 0 bases and J by 5 bases. Germline V gene data show CDR1 as LNHNV and CDR2 as YYDKDF (reference sequence). The CDR3 DNA sequence: TGTGCCACCAGCAGAGATGGACAGGGGGCCGATCAGCCCCAGCATTTT. Amino acid sequence: CATSRDGQGADQPQHF.

The genes are TRBV27 and TRBJ2-7, with D maybe TRBD1 (5 bases). V lost 3 bases, J lost 2 bases, and 11 bases lay in between. The CDR3 consists of 14 residues. CDR1 is MNHEY and CDR2 is SMNVEV in the germline V gene (reference sequence). CDR3 coding DNA: TGTGCCAGCAGTTTTATGGGGCGCCCCTACGAGCAGTACTTC. Translating it yields CASSFMGRPYEQYF.

This chain links TRBV6-1 with TRBJ2-7; possibly TRBD2 for D (6 bases). The germline gives CDR1 MNHNS, CDR2 SASEGT. This CDR3 is 13 amino acids long. The germline V and J ends were trimmed by 10 bases and 2 bases, with 15 bases remaining between them. The CDR3 reads CATGGGSPYEQYF. Here the CDR3 DNA reads TGTGCCACCGGTGGGGGGTCTCCCTACGAGCAGTACTTC.

The V and J genes are TRBV7-8 and TRBJ2-7; D might be TRBD1 (6 bases). Trimming left V 1 base short and J 2 bases short, with 12 bases between. CDR3 size: 15 residues. The V gene's germline CDR1 is SGHVS and CDR2 FQNEAQ. The CDR3 is CASSLEDRSPYEQYF. The CDR3 nucleotides are TGTGCCAGCAGCTTAGAGGACAGAAGCCCCTACGAGCAGTACTTC.

The chain has TRBV11-3 and TRBJ2-1; a possible D gene is TRBD1 (5 bases). V lost 3 bases to trimming and J lost 4 bases, with 13 bases between them. Per germline, CDR1 SGHNT and CDR2 YENEEA. The CDR3 loop spans 15 amino acids. CDR3 nucleotide sequence: TGTGCCAGCAGCTTGGAACAGGCTGGTTACAATGAGCAGTTCTTC. Residues: CASSLEQAGYNEQFF.

The rearrangement uses TRBV28 and TRBJ1-1; weak D call: TRBD1 (6 bases). Germline loops: CDR1 MDHEN, CDR2 SYDVKM. V lost 1 base to trimming and J lost 1 base, with 7 bases between them. This CDR3 spans 14 amino acids. The chain's CDR3 is CASSLYRANTEAFF. The CDR3 nucleotides read TGTGCCAGCAGTTTATACAGGGCGAACACTGAAGCTTTCTTT.

This sequence joins TRBV14 and TRBJ2-5, with D possibly TRBD2 on 6 matching bases. Between the trimmed V and J ends, which lost 4 bases and 7 bases, there was a span of 19 bases. Looked up from germline, CDR1 is SGHDN and CDR2 is FVKESK. The CDR3 contains 15 residues. This chain's CDR3 is CASSRSTSTVRTQYF. CDR3 in DNA: TGTGCCAGCAGCCGCTCAACTAGCACAGTCCGGACCCAGTACTTC.

The CDR3 bases are TGTGCCAGCAGCTTGGCTGGGACAGGGGACTACGAGCAGTACTTC. Translating it yields CASSLAGTGDYEQYF. The chain couples TRBV5-4 to TRBJ2-7; TRBD1 agrees at 10 bases. The CDR3 consists of 15 residues. CDR1 is SGHNT, CDR2 YYREEE, per germline (reference sequence). Losses at the gene ends were 0 bases for V and 3 bases for J; bases not matched to a gene: 3.

The V and J genes are TRBV5-6 and TRBJ2-1, with D uncertain. Looked up from germline, CDR1 is SGHDT and CDR2 is YYEEEE. The CDR3 extends over 11 amino acids. V gave up 7 bases and J gave up 8 bases, with 10 bases separating them. The CDR3, as DNA: TGTGCCAGCTATTCCTTCCATGAGCAGTTCTTC. As protein: CASYSFHEQFF.

This chain links TRBV29-1 with TRBJ2-2; a possible D gene is TRBD1 (6 bases). Trimming stripped 7 bases from V and 5 bases from J, with 20 bases between. The germline gives CDR1 SQVTM, CDR2 ANQGSEA. This CDR3 is built from 15 residues. The CDR3, as DNA: TGCAGCGCACGGACAGTTTCCGGGAAAACCGGGGAGCTGTTTTTT. Amino acid sequence: CSARTVSGKTGELFF.

The rearrangement joins TRBV12-5 to TRBJ1-2; D ambiguous. The V gene's germline CDR1 is LGHNT and CDR2 FRNRAP. The CDR3 consists of 14 residues. Trimming shortened V by 3 bases and J by 3 bases, and 11 bases separated the two germline ends. CDR3 region: CASGLSYSYYGYTF. For the CDR3, the DNA is TGTGCTAGTGGTTTATCCTACAGCTACTATGGCTACACCTTC.

The rearrangement links TRBV6-1 to TRBJ1-1; 8 nucleotides line up with TRBD1. Losses at the gene ends were 4 bases for V and 1 base for J; bases not matched to a gene: 5. The CDR3 runs to 15 residues. From germline, CDR1 is MNHNS and CDR2 SASEGT. The CDR3 region is CASSAIQGGNTEAFF. As DNA, the CDR3 is TGTGCCAGCAGTGCTATACAGGGGGGGAACACTGAAGCTTTCTTT.

The J gene is TRBJ1-5, the V gene TRBV19; 7 positions agree with TRBD1. The CDR3 extends over 14 amino acids. V dropped 5 bases and J dropped 7; count of bases not matched to a gene: 8. Germline CDR1 reads LNHDA; CDR2 reads SQIVND (reference sequence). CDR3 protein: CASSLRRGGQPQHF. The CDR3 coding sequence is TGTGCCAGTAGTCTCCGAAGAGGGGGCCAGCCCCAGCATTTT.

The chain uses TRBV9 and TRBJ2-1, with a weak D call TRBD2 (6 bases). V was shortened by 4 bases and J by 3 bases, with 14 bases between the two germline ends. This CDR3 is 15 amino acids long. Per the germline V gene, CDR1 is SGDLS and CDR2 is YYNGEE. The CDR3 coding sequence is TGTGCCAGCAGCCCCGCGGGGCTAGTCTACAATGAGCAGTTCTTC. It is translated as CASSPAGLVYNEQFF. Looking up the rest from reference TRBV9 and TRBJ2-1 gives the full variable domain: DSGVTQTPKHLITATGQRVTLRCSPRSGDLSVYWYQQSLDQGLQFLIQYYNGEERAKGNILERFSAQQFPDLHSELNLSSLELGDSALYFCASSPAGLVYNEQFFGPGTRLTVL.

This clone appeared once. The V call is TRBV6-1, the J call TRBJ2-1; the match to TRBD1 covers 7 bases. Trimming cost V 6 bases and J 5 bases; bases outside gene matches: 10. The CDR3 contains 15 residues. Germline CDR1 MNHNS, CDR2 SASEGT. In DNA, the CDR3 is TGTGCCAGCAGAGACGGGACAGCGACCGACAATGAGCAGTTCTTC. This translates into CASRDGTATDNEQFF.